This T cell receptor (beta chain) was recovered during a study of regulatory T cells in long-lasting Graves disease (dated by TCRdb to about 2021). Notes on the research overall: Newly diagnosed Graves' disease patients had taken antithyroid drugs for less than 3 months. This study used TCR sequencing and RNA sequencing of peripheral blood to compare persistent Graves' disease patients against newly diagnosed Graves' disease patients. The study took place in China and was registered as a clinical trial. TCR sequencing covered some 13 persistent and roughly 20 newly diagnosed Graves' disease patients, 33 samples in total.

General findings and caveats noted by the study authors: Persistent Graves' disease patients showed lower TCR Shannon entropy and fewer highly expanded clones than newly diagnosed patients, suggesting clonal expansion. Only the TCR beta chain was sequenced and analyzed. Patients with persistent disease shared more public clonotypes (about 2,900) than newly diagnosed patients did (966). TRBV28, TRBJ1-2 and TRBJ2-5 were preferentially used in persistent disease, while TRBV20-1 and TRBJ2-1 were favored in newly diagnosed disease. The authors noted that the small sample size was a limitation that may lower accuracy. Peripheral blood alone was examined, since thyroid tissue, which constituted the primary lesion, could not be accessed.

In this sample, this clonotype turned up many times. Its antigen is currently not known. No quality values exist for individual bases; no much larger clone is one base distant. V and J lose 0 bases and 3 bases, and a span of 9 bases separates them. CDR1 and CDR2 (MNHEY, SVGAGI) derive from the germline V gene. Inclusive of the bounding cysteine and phenylalanine, the CDR3 is 15 residues long. The kept DNA is CDR3 alone, 45 bases in frame from the first base. Library preparation was by multiplex PCR. TCRdb shows the sequencer as Illumina HiSeq 4000. To build TCR beta libraries, CDR3 regions were amplified by Arm-PCR using iRepertoire HTBI primers. Gel purification was performed on PCR products prior to sequencing. The authors' pipeline ran thus. Gene usage analysis of CDR3 amino acid clonotypes used the 60 to 80 TRBV and fewer than 15 TRBJ segments found across samples. COPE and FqMerger were used to merge the filtered high-quality paired reads into contigs. BLAST was used to align contigs to IMGT TRBV, TRBD and TRBJ reference genes, and CDR3 was defined according to IMGT. Clonotypes above 0.1% frequency were classified as highly expanded clones. Repertoire diversity was measured by Shannon entropy, and V-J evenness by the Gini coefficient. A clonotype was considered public if more than one individual shared it. TCRdb reprocessed the public reads (quality trimming at Q25 with fastp, clone calling with MiXCR) and kept in-frame beta chains. Entries that share a CDR3 protein sequence are merged under the most common genes and DNA. The V and J calls were not made by the authors but by TCRdb's processing. The sample table holds some 250,000 distinct CDR3 sequences, of which 15% to 20% were seen once. The ten largest clonotypes hold 12% to 15% of the sample.

The time point label for this specimen denotes: newly diagnosed GD, antithyroid drugs for less than 3 months. For both TCR sequencing and RNA sequencing, RNA was extracted from PBMCs using TRIzol. The diagnosis of Graves' disease was made according to American Thyroid Association guidelines. Patients for the study were recruited at an endocrinology department in Xi'an, China. From each patient, around 9.3 milliliters of peripheral blood was collected into an EDTA anticoagulant tube. Ficoll Paque Plus density gradient separation was used to isolate PBMCs, and no further T cell sorting was performed. An Agilent 2100 Bioanalyzer and agarose gel were used to check RNA quality, while a NanoDrop 2000 measured RNA concentration. Another study also made use of these data, one on T cells in Graves' hyperthyroidism and ophthalmopathy. Looking at the second paper: A patient counted as having stable Graves' hyperthyroidism if no progression to ophthalmopathy occurred over 18 months of follow-up. Hyperthyroidism patients were aged 18 to 65 years and newly diagnosed, with disease duration of less than 2 months. Exclusion was applied to patients with uncontrolled infections, other autoimmune diseases, pregnancy or lactation. Diagnoses relied on clinical symptoms, serum thyroxine and TRAb, thyroid ultrasound and orbital computed tomography. The first round of RT-PCR for the TCR CDR3 was performed with the HTBI primer set and the Qiagen OneStep RT-PCR kit. Most expanded thyroid clonotypes (frequency above 0.001) were also found in blood, which suggests that blood repertoires may mirror thyroid immune responses. A 13 V-J signature model separated ophthalmopathy from stable hyperthyroidism, with nearly 90% sensitivity and just under 84% specificity in cross-validation and 80%/75% in testing. During validation, the model predicted progression to ophthalmopathy a median of around six months ahead of onset, with around 71% sensitivity and 72% to 85% specificity. To identify distinguishing TCR V-J signatures, a discovery cohort of 100 patients was used, comprising 43 with Graves' ophthalmopathy and approximately 57 with stable Graves' hyperthyroidism. An independent validation cohort of about 19 hyperthyroidism patients and about 16 patients who later progressed to ophthalmopathy tested prospective prediction of ophthalmopathy. The approximately 100 discovery patients were randomly divided into training and test sets at a 7:3 ratio. In addition, the study compared T-cell repertoires in thyroid tissue and in blood from about 6 Graves' hyperthyroidism patients. After sampling, hyperthyroidism patients received methimazole starting at 30 mg daily, and ophthalmopathy patients received high-dose intravenous methylprednisolone. The libraries were constructed in a second round of multiplex PCR and then size-selected and purified. Libraries were sequenced paired-end with 100 bp reads on an Illumina HiSeq2000. Raw data were processed with SOAPnuke, discarding reads with adapters, uncalled bases, mean Phred below 15, or no exact constant-primer or identifier match. COPE v1.2.5 was used to merge high-quality paired reads, and clonotypes were defined as unique nucleotide sequences. MiTCR v1.1 was used to align clonotypes to the IMGT TRBV, TRBD and TRBJ reference segments. Analysis was restricted to V-J combinations with a frequency above 0.0001, which covered roughly 99% of repertoires. A TCS score was defined as the ratio of F50 (clonal expansion) to E x V (chaos), with BLOSUM62-based TCRdist applied between CDR3 peptides within each V-J. Welch's t-statistics and random forest reduced around 520 V-J features to 10 to 15, which were used in a naive Bayes classifier (R e1071). No statistical method was used to set the sample size in advance, and investigators knew the group allocation. The paper reports TCR Vbeta CDR3 sequencing of 135 peripheral blood samples: around 41 ophthalmopathy, roughly 74 hyperthyroidism and around 17 progressor patients.

This clonotype originated in a woman aged 25 to 39 with Graves disease. Donor details come from another sample of the same person, matched by shared clones. The sequencing here drew on peripheral blood mononuclear cells (PBMCs), taken at new diagnosis, from a patient treated with antithyroid drugs. In this chain, TRBV6-5 is recombined with TRBJ1-5; the D gene identity is not certain. The CDR3 region has the sequence CASSYSSGNNQPQHF. Here is the DNA: TGTGCCAGCAGTTACTCGTCTGGGAACAATCAGCCCCAGCATTTT.